The rows below give T cell receptor beta chains drawn from one sample of a study of blood T cell repertoires in COVID-19. Using immunoSEQ multiplex PCR, the repertoire was profiled, and TCRdb retains in-frame clones only, with some absent. The table shows tens of thousands of clones, with roughly 87% occurring only once. Sequences were obtained from peripheral blood. Receptor source: a man aged 35-49 years with COVID-19, enrolled during active disease. The CDR3 runs from the conserved cysteine through the conserved F or W. The D gene is left open where the match is weak. Rows give clone size only sometimes, using once, few, many, or a class for an expanded clone.

>TRBD1|TRBV5-6|-|TRBJ1-1
TGTGCCAGCAGCAAGGACAGGGGGGTATCCAACACTGAAGCTTTCTTT
CASSKDRGVSNTEAFF
>TRBD1|TRBV9|-|TRBJ2-7
TGTGCCAGCAGCGTCGCTGACAGGGTCCCCACCTACGAGCAGTACTTC
CASSVADRVPTYEQYF
>TRBD1|TRBV30|-|TRBJ1-5
TGTGCCTGGAGCCACGGGGGACCCCCAGGGGGGCATCAGCCCCAGCATTTT
CAWSHGGPPGGHQPQHF
>TRBD1|TRBV4-1|-|TRBJ1-4
TGCGCCAGCAGCCAAGCTACAGGGGGGATTCGGGAAAAACTGTTTTTT
CASSQATGGIREKLFF
>TRBD1|TRBV19|-|TRBJ2-1
TGTGCCAGTAGGGAAGCAGGGGGCAATAATAATGAGCAGTTCTTC
CASREAGGNNNEQFF
>-|TRBV14|-|TRBJ1-6
TGTGCCAGCAGCCGCCGGGGGGGTAGCGATTCACCCCTCCACTTT
CASSRRGGSDSPLHF
>-|TRBV7-6|-|TRBJ2-7
TGTGCCAGCAGCTCGAAGAGCTCCTACGAGCAGTACTTC
CASSSKSSYEQYF
>-|TRBV6-5|-|TRBJ1-3
TGTGCCAGCAGAGTGGGTACTACGGCTGGAAACACCATATATTTT
CASRVGTTAGNTIYF
>TRBD1|TRBV6-2/TRBV6-3|few|TRBJ1-1
TGTGCCAGCAGTTACAGGGGGCGCGGACGGGATACTGAAGCTTTCTTT
CASSYRGRGRDTEAFF
>-|TRBV18|-|TRBJ1-5
TGTGCCAGCTCACCGAGGGGGGGCGACGATCAGCCCCAGCATTTT
CASSPRGGDDQPQHF
>-|TRBV25-1|-|TRBJ1-4
TGTGCCAGCAGTGCGAGGGAGAGGGTAGGAGTTGGTGAAAAACTGTTTTTT
CASSARERVGVGEKLFF
>TRBD1|TRBV7-8|-|TRBJ2-3
TGTGCCAGCAGCTTAAGGGTCGGGACAGGGGGAAAAGATACGCAGTATTTT
CASSLRVGTGGKDTQYF
>-|TRBV4-1|-|TRBJ1-4
TGCGCCAGCAGCCCTGTGGCCAGCGTCCTTAATGAAAAACTGTTTTTT
CASSPVASVLNEKLFF
>TRBD2|TRBV5-6|once|TRBJ2-5
TGTGCCAGCAGAAGGGAGACTAGCGGGGGCAGAAACCTGCAAGAGACCCAGTACTTC
CASRRETSGGRNLQETQYF
>TRBD2|TRBV7-9|-|TRBJ2-7
TGTGCCAGCAGCTCCCCGGGACTAGAAGTCGAGCAGTACTTC
CASSSPGLEVEQYF
>TRBD2|TRBV18|-|TRBJ2-1
TGTGCCAGCTCACCACCCTCTAGCGGGGCTTACAATGAGCAGTTCTTC
CASSPPSSGAYNEQFF
>TRBD1|TRBV6-1|-|TRBJ1-6
TGTGCCAGCAGTGAATCCGGGACAGGGGGCAACTTT
CASSESGTGGNF
>-|TRBV18|-|TRBJ1-4
TGTGCCAGCGAAGGAGATCCCGCAAGTGAAAAACTGTTTTTT
CASEGDPASEKLFF
>TRBD1|TRBV19|-|TRBJ1-5
TGTGCCAGTAGCCCTGACAGGGCTAGCAATCAGCCCCAGCATTTT
CASSPDRASNQPQHF
>-|TRBV3-1/TRBV3-2|-|TRBJ1-2
TGTGCCAGCAACCAAGGGAGGACCAACTATGGCTACACCTTC
CASNQGRTNYGYTF